Each of the 2 T cell receptor beta chains below was sequenced from the same sample in a study of beta chain features in type 1 diabetes. Reverse transcription of all isolated RNA meant that expressed TCRB transcripts were sequenced. Sequencing was performed with immunoSEQ multiplex PCR; in TCRdb, only in-frame clones are kept and a portion is missing. The table records hundreds of thousands of clones, 15% to 18% of them present only once. Specimen: naive CD4+ T cells from blood. These receptors originate from a man younger than 35 in good health.

This clone was counted between two and nine times. The gene calls are TRBV30 and TRBJ1-5; TRBD1 matches 9 bases. CDR1 GTSNPN and CDR2 SVGIG come from the germline V gene (reference sequence). This CDR3 has 17 amino acids. V shed 2 bases, J shed 0 bases, and the junction held 8 bases outside the gene matches. CDR3 DNA: TGTGCCTGGAGTTCGGACAGGGGCGCGTATAGCAATCAGCCCCAGCATTTT. Translation: CAWSSDRGAYSNQPQHF.

The genes are TRBV10-3 and TRBJ1-2, with D unclear. The length of the CDR3 is 12 residues. Germline loops: CDR1 ENHRY, CDR2 SYGVKD. Trimming stripped 10 bases from V and 2 bases from J, with 11 bases between. The CDR3, as DNA: TGTGCCAGCGCGACACGGAACTATGGCTACACCTTC. Protein sequence: CASATRNYGYTF.